The 28 T cell receptor beta chains reported below all come from one sample, sequenced in a study of blood T cells in healthy people across ages. With a J-beta primer mix and a sample-barcoded 5' primer, a second PCR ran about 6 to 11 cycles. TCRdb re-derived calls from the 5' RACE reads in MiXCR, one entry per CDR3 protein. The data contain 1,500,000 or so distinct CDR3 sequences, approximately 43% of them singletons. The sample was blood. The receptors stem from a woman aged 18-29 years in good health.

This clonotype occurred once. The gene calls are TRBV18 and TRBJ2-5; possibly TRBD2 for D (6 bases). Trimming took off 5 bases at V and 11 bases at J, with 18 bases between the two ends. The germline V gene has CDR1 KGHSH and CDR2 LQKENI. This CDR3 spans 13 amino acids. The CDR3 sequence is CASSTGVDNEQYF. The DNA of the CDR3 is TGTGCCAGCTCAACGGGGGTTGACAATGAGCAGTACTTC. Full variable domain (remainder filled in from reference TRBV18 and TRBJ2-5): NAGVMQNPRHLVRRRGQEARLRCSPMKGHSHVYWYRQLPEEGLKFMVYLQKENIIDESGMPKERFSAEFPKEGPSILRIQQVVRGDSAAYFCASSTGVDNEQYFGPGTRLLVL.

This clonotype was counted between two and nine times. The chain has TRBV20-1 and TRBJ1-2; 9 bases line up with TRBD1. The CDR3 extends over 14 amino acids. Germline V gene sequence: CDR1 DFQATT, CDR2 SNEGSKA (reference sequence). Unmatched junction bases numbered 8, after V lost 4 bases and J lost 5 bases. CDR3 DNA: TGCAGTGCTAACCGGGACAGGGACGGGTATGGCTACACCTTC. As protein: CSANRDRDGYGYTF.

The chain combines TRBV15 with TRBJ1-2; no clear D. The CDR3 sequence is 15 residues long. Germline V gene data show CDR1 as LNHNV and CDR2 as YYDKDF (reference sequence). V was cut by 0 bases and J by 4 bases, with 12 bases left in between. The CDR3 DNA follows: TGTGCCACCAGCAGAGATCATCGGGTTGCCTATGGCTACACCTTC. It translates to CATSRDHRVAYGYTF.

The J gene is TRBJ2-2, the V gene TRBV11-3; 8 nucleotides align to TRBD2. Trimming at V came to 4 bases and at J to 0 bases, leaving 4 bases not matched to a gene. The V gene's germline CDR1 is SGHNT and CDR2 YENEEA. This CDR3 region has 16 residues. CDR3 sequence: CASSSYSGANTGELFF. In nucleotides, the CDR3 is TGTGCCAGCAGCTCATATAGCGGGGCGAACACCGGGGAGCTGTTTTTT.

The J gene is TRBJ2-3, the V gene TRBV30; possibly TRBD2 for D (5 bases). The CDR3 has 13 residues. The germline V and J ends were trimmed by 0 bases and 1 base, with 5 bases remaining between them. Germline assignment: CDR1 GTSNPN and CDR2 SVGIG (reference sequence). The CDR3 DNA sequence: TGTGCCTGGAGTGTGGAGGGCACAGATACGCAGTATTTT. This encodes CAWSVEGTDTQYF.

CDR3: CASSLALGPEAFF. The CDR3, as DNA: TGTGCCAGCAGCTTAGCGTTGGGTCCTGAAGCTTTCTTT. The V and J genes are TRBV7-8 and TRBJ1-1; no clear D gene. With 0 bases removed from V and 6 bases from J, the gap between germline ends came to 8 bases. Germline loops: CDR1 SGHVS, CDR2 FQNEAQ. CDR3 length: 13 residues.

This clonotype was counted a single time. The V and J genes are TRBV10-3 and TRBJ2-7; D could derive from TRBD1 or TRBD2 (5 bases each). CDR1 ENHRY and CDR2 SYGVKD come from the germline V gene. This CDR3 contains 14 residues. The germline V and J ends were trimmed by 3 bases and 0 bases, with 9 bases remaining between them. The CDR3, as DNA: TGTGCCATCAGTGACGGGGCAGCCTCCTACGAGCAGTACTTC. Encoded protein: CAISDGAASYEQYF.

CDR3 sequence (DNA): TGTGCCAGCAGTTACTCGACCGGACAGAAAAATTCACCCCTCCACTTT. Translation gives CASSYSTGQKNSPLHF. J is TRBJ1-6 and V is TRBV6-5; D is possibly TRBD1 (6 bases). V lost 0 bases to trimming and J lost 7 bases, with 13 bases between them. The CDR3 covers 16 residues. From germline, CDR1 is MNHEY and CDR2 SVGAGI.

This chain uses TRBV18 with TRBJ2-7; 7 bases agree with TRBD1. The germline gives CDR1 KGHSH, CDR2 LQKENI. V shed 5 bases, J shed 4 bases, and the junction held 8 bases outside the gene matches. The CDR3 runs 14 residues. The CDR3 spells CASSGETGNYEQYF. In DNA, the CDR3 is TGTGCCAGCTCAGGAGAGACAGGGAATTACGAGCAGTACTTC.

V usage is TRBV4-1 and J usage is TRBJ1-1; no definite D call. Germline lookup yields CDR1 MGHRA and CDR2 YSYEKL. The CDR3 covers 16 residues. V gave up 1 base and J gave up 2 bases, with 14 bases separating them. The CDR3: CASSQVGRRRNTEAFF. CDR3 DNA sequence: TGCGCCAGCAGCCAAGTTGGTAGGAGACGAAACACTGAAGCTTTCTTT.

J is TRBJ2-3 and V is TRBV20-1; TRBD2 aligns across 10 bases. The ends lost 1 base at V and 4 bases at J; junction bases unmatched: 5. Germline CDR1 is DFQATT and CDR2 is SNEGSKA (reference sequence). There are 15 residues in the CDR3. CDR3 coding DNA: TGCAGTGCTAGAGGAGCGGGAGGGTATCCAGATACGCAGTATTTT. This sequence encodes CSARGAGGYPDTQYF.

This chain connects TRBV19 to TRBJ2-7; TRBD1 aligns across 7 bases. The V segment lost 8 bases and the J segment 0 bases; nucleotides outside the gene matches: 4. This CDR3 spans 13 amino acids. CDR1 is LNHDA and CDR2 is SQIVND in the germline V gene (reference sequence). The CDR3 here is CASVDRSSYEQYF. DNA for the CDR3: TGTGCCAGTGTGGACAGGAGCTCCTACGAGCAGTACTTC.

The DNA for the CDR3 is TGCAGTGCTAGATTTCACGACGAGGGGTCGAGCACTGAAGCTTTCTTT. This codes for CSARFHDEGSSTEAFF. The chain employs TRBV20-1 and TRBJ1-1; D perhaps matches TRBD1 (5 bases). CDR1 is DFQATT, CDR2 SNEGSKA, per germline (reference sequence). CDR3 length equals 16 residues. Trimming took off 2 bases at V and 4 bases at J, with 20 bases between the two ends.

There are a few counts of this clonotype. The gene calls are TRBV27 and TRBJ1-5, with 9 nucleotides matching TRBD1. The CDR3 loop spans 16 amino acids. V was clipped by 0 bases and J by 6 bases; unmatched bases: 6. Germline V gives CDR1 MNHEY, CDR2 SMNVEV (reference sequence). CDR3 region: CASSLSTGGVGQPQHF. The CDR3 DNA reads TGTGCCAGCAGTTTATCAACAGGGGGCGTAGGTCAGCCCCAGCATTTT.

This clonotype occurred a few times. The J gene is TRBJ1-4, the V gene TRBV15; D possibly corresponds to TRBD1 (5 bases). The germline gives CDR1 LNHNV, CDR2 YYDKDF (reference sequence). Trimming left V 5 bases short and J 7 bases short, with 17 bases between. The CDR3 contains 15 residues. CDR3 DNA: TGTGCCACCAGCGAGTCTCCGAACGGGGGTGAAAAACTGTTTTTT. Residues: CATSESPNGGEKLFF.

V usage is TRBV5-1 and J usage is TRBJ2-5; 10 nucleotides line up with TRBD2. V dropped 0 bases and J dropped 11; count of bases not matched to a gene: 10. The CDR3 has 15 residues. The germline V gene encodes CDR1 SGHRS and CDR2 YFSETQ. CDR3 amino acids: CASSLELAGANEQYF. DNA for the CDR3: TGCGCCAGCAGCTTGGAGCTAGCGGGAGCCAATGAGCAGTACTTC.

Regarding this clonotype: The junction does not match germline at one end; this may be a read error. The J gene is TRBJ2-5, the V gene TRBV4-3; 7 nucleotides align to TRBD1. This CDR3 comprises 15 residues. Germline CDR1 reads LGHNA; CDR2 reads YSLEER. The CDR3 spells CANSQQGNDRETQYF. The CDR3 nucleotides are TGCGCCAACAGCCAACAGGGGAATGACCGAGAGACCCAGTACTTC.

In its sample, this clonotype was seen many times. The chain is built from TRBV7-9 and TRBJ2-3, with D possibly being TRBD2 (6 bases). The V and J ends lost 5 bases and 0 bases respectively, with 9 bases between them. The germline V gene encodes CDR1 SEHNR and CDR2 FQNEAQ (reference sequence). This CDR3 has 14 amino acids. The CDR3 protein is CASSRLVSTDTQYF. CDR3 DNA: TGTGCCAGCAGCAGACTAGTGAGCACAGATACGCAGTATTTT.

The chain links TRBV27 to TRBJ2-5; D uncertain. The CDR3 totals 16 residues. V gave up 3 bases and J gave up 5 bases, with 19 bases separating them. CDR1 MNHEY and CDR2 SMNVEV come from the germline V gene (reference sequence). CDR3 in amino acids: CASSFLFSENMETQYF. The CDR3 nucleotides read TGTGCCAGCAGTTTTCTGTTCTCAGAAAATATGGAGACCCAGTACTTC.

A few counts support this clonotype. The V gene is TRBV28, the J gene TRBJ1-1; the D gene is possibly TRBD1 (6 bases). The germline V gene encodes CDR1 MDHEN and CDR2 SYDVKM. The CDR3 length is 14 residues. V was pared by 6 bases and J by 5 bases, with 16 bases between. In DNA form, the CDR3 reads TGTGCCAGCAGCCCCCCCACAGGGATGACTGAAGCTTTCTTT. Its translation is CASSPPTGMTEAFF.

This chain uses TRBV24-1 with TRBJ2-3; D uncertain. Trimming removed 3 bases from V and 3 bases from J, with 9 bases in between. This CDR3 is built from 14 residues. CDR1 KGHDR and CDR2 SFDVKD come from the germline V gene. CDR3 sequence reads: CATSDRVRTDTQYF. For the CDR3, the DNA is TGTGCCACCAGTGATAGGGTAAGGACAGATACGCAGTATTTT.

Turning to this clonotype: The junction departs from the called germline gene at one end, perhaps through a read error. This chain connects TRBV27 to TRBJ2-3; 16 bases align to TRBD2. CDR1 and CDR2 (germline): MNHEY, SMNVEV (reference sequence). The CDR3 sequence is 18 residues long. As DNA, the CDR3 is TGTGCCAGCAGTATACCTCCGGGACTAGCGGGGGGGCCAGATACGAAGTATTTT. It codes for CASSIPPGLAGGPDTKYF.

V and J are TRBV12-3 or TRBV12-4 and TRBJ2-1, with 8 bases lining up with TRBD2. The CDR3 has 13 amino acids. Trimming took 9 bases from V and 7 from J; bases not matched to a gene: 8. The CDR3 reads CASQSTGGNEQFF. The CDR3 DNA sequence: TGTGCCAGTCAATCGACGGGAGGGAATGAGCAGTTCTTC.

The chain couples TRBV7-9 to TRBJ1-4; D may be TRBD1 (6 bases). Germline assignment: CDR1 SEHNR and CDR2 FQNEAQ (reference sequence). The CDR3 consists of 14 residues. The V end lost 4 bases, the J end lost 8 bases, and 14 bases lay between the germline ends. As DNA, the CDR3 is TGTGCCAGCAGCTACAGGGATCTTGGCGAAAAACTGTTTTTT. Translating gives CASSYRDLGEKLFF.

This chain connects TRBV20-1 to TRBJ1-5; 8 positions match TRBD1. Germline V lookup: CDR1 DFQATT, CDR2 SNEGSKA (reference sequence). Unmatched junction bases numbered 8, after V lost 3 bases and J lost 4 bases. The CDR3 spans 15 residues. CDR3 amino acids: CSASSGTGGNQPQHF. In nucleotides, the CDR3 is TGCAGTGCTAGTTCCGGGACAGGTGGTAATCAGCCCCAGCATTTT.

The chain couples TRBV6-5 to TRBJ1-2, with 11 bases matching TRBD1. This CDR3 spans 16 amino acids. V was pared by 6 bases and J by 7 bases, with 13 bases of the junction left unmatched. CDR1 MNHEY and CDR2 SVGAGI come from the germline V gene. CDR3 region: CASRTLSLGTGGGYTF. CDR3 coding DNA: TGTGCCAGCAGGACCCTCTCCCTGGGGACAGGGGGTGGCTACACCTTC.

This clonotype was seen a handful of times. This chain joins TRBV5-1 and TRBJ2-1, with D perhaps matching TRBD1 or TRBD2 (6 bases each). The germline gives CDR1 SGHRS, CDR2 YFSETQ. Trimming took 4 bases from V and 2 from J, leaving 10 bases between them. The CDR3 is made up of 14 amino acids. Here the CDR3 DNA reads TGCGCCAGCAGCGCGGGACACACCTACAATGAGCAGTTCTTC. This encodes CASSAGHTYNEQFF.

The V gene is TRBV28, the J gene TRBJ2-7; a possible D gene is TRBD1 (6 bases). Germline CDR1 MDHEN, CDR2 SYDVKM. CDR3 length equals 12 residues. Trimming left V 9 bases short and J 3 bases short, with 12 bases between. CDR3 protein: CASTGQNYEQYF. CDR3 DNA: TGTGCCAGTACGGGACAAAACTACGAGCAGTACTTC.